One sample yielded the 22 T cell receptor beta chains listed below, sequenced in a study of blood T cell repertoires in COVID-19 (dated by TCRdb to between 2020 and 2021). Library construction relied on the immunoSEQ multiplex PCR assay. The table was pulled from immuneACCESS by TCRdb, which kept in-frame rearrangements only. Such tables lose some clones; where checked, under half of the loss comes from unresolved V genes, and the rest has no known cause. The sample profile shows about 110,000 clones; about four fifths of them were found once. The ten largest clonotypes hold 11% to 15% of the sample. The source material was peripheral blood. The origin of the receptors is a woman aged 60 to 75 with acute or convalescent COVID-19.

The chain employs TRBV5-1 and TRBJ2-3; D is unresolved. Germline-derived CDR1 and CDR2 are SGHRS and YFSETQ. Trimming stripped 3 bases from V and 1 base from J, with 9 bases between. This CDR3 has 14 amino acids. CDR3 in DNA: TGCGCCAGCAGCTCCCTCGCGGGCACAGATACGCAGTATTTT. It translates to CASSSLAGTDTQYF.

The chain recombines TRBV23-1 with TRBJ2-4; no clear D gene. TRBV23-1 is designated an ORF whose function remains uncertain. Trimming removed 0 bases from V and 0 bases from J, with 9 bases in between. The CDR3 spans 16 residues. This CDR3 reads CASSQSCRLAKNIQYF. The CDR3 nucleotides read TGCGCCAGCAGTCAATCGTGCAGATTAGCCAAAAACATTCAGTACTTC.

The chain joins TRBV3-1 (or the pseudogene TRBV3-2) to TRBJ1-1; D may be TRBD1 (6 bases). V lost 3 bases, J lost 5 bases, and 19 bases lay in between. The CDR3 spans 16 residues. The germline V gene encodes CDR1 LGHDT and CDR2 YNNKEL (reference sequence). CDR3 in DNA: TGTGCCAGCAGCCATGGTCCAGGGGAATCGGGTACTGAAGCTTTCTTT. Translation: CASSHGPGESGTEAFF.

This clone was observed once. The gene calls are TRBV7-7 and TRBJ1-3; D ambiguous. CDR3 length: 12 residues. V was shortened by 10 bases and J by 0 bases, with 7 bases between the two germline ends. Germline-derived CDR1 and CDR2 are SSHAT and FNYEAQ (reference sequence). The CDR3 here is CAIADSGNTIYF. CDR3 bases: TGTGCCATAGCCGACTCTGGAAACACCATATATTTT. The complete variable domain, with remaining parts taken from reference TRBV7-7 and TRBJ1-3, reads GAGVSQSPRYKVTKRGQDVTLRCDPISSHATLYWYQQALGQGPEFLTYFNYEAQPDKSGLPSDRFSAERPEGSISTLTIQRTEQRDSAMYRCAIADSGNTIYFGEGSWLTVV.

The J gene is TRBJ1-1, the V gene TRBV29-1; TRBD1 aligns across 9 bases. CDR1 and CDR2 from the germline V gene are SQVTM and ANQGSEA. The CDR3 extends over 15 amino acids. For the CDR3, the DNA is TGCAACGCGGGGGCGGGACAGGGTTGGGGCACTGAAGCTTTCTTT. Its translation is CNAGAGQGWGTEAFF. Together with reference TRBV29-1 and TRBJ1-1, the CDR3 gives the full variable domain: SAVISQKPSRDICQRGTSLTIQCQVDSQVTMMFWYRQQPGQSLTLIATANQGSEATYESGFVIDKFPISRPNLTFSTLTVSNMSPEDSSIYLCNAGAGQGWGTEAFFGQGTRLTVV.

The rearrangement links TRBV5-6 to TRBJ1-2; TRBD1 matches at 7 bases. Losses at the gene ends were 1 base for V and 0 bases for J; bases not matched to a gene: 3. The CDR3 has 15 amino acids. Germline V gene lookup returns CDR1 SGHDT and CDR2 YYEEEE. DNA for the CDR3: TGTGCCAGCAGCTTGAAGGGACAGACTAACTATGGCTACACCTTC. Its translation: CASSLKGQTNYGYTF.

The genes are TRBV28 and TRBJ2-5, with D unclear. This CDR3 comprises 14 residues. Germline CDR1 is MDHEN and CDR2 is SYDVKM. V lost 7 bases and J lost 2, with 14 bases in between. Here the CDR3 reads CASTLSTRQETQYF. As DNA, the CDR3 is TGTGCCAGCACCCTATCCACCCGACAAGAGACCCAGTACTTC.

The gene calls are TRBV7-7 and TRBJ2-5; D may be TRBD2 (7 bases). V was trimmed by 5 bases and J by 3 bases, leaving 16 bases between them. This CDR3 spans 15 amino acids. Looked up from germline, CDR1 is SSHAT and CDR2 is FNYEAQ (reference sequence). This CDR3 reads CASSLGGALKETQYF. Written as DNA, the CDR3 is TGTGCCAGCAGCCTGGGGGGGGCACTTAAAGAGACCCAGTACTTC.

The rearrangement joins TRBV28 to TRBJ2-2; 9 bases agree with TRBD1. The CDR3 has 16 residues. Per the germline V gene, CDR1 is MDHEN and CDR2 is SYDVKM. V shed 9 bases, J shed 3 bases, and the junction held 11 bases outside the gene matches. In nucleotides, the CDR3 is TGTGCCAGTAGGACGGGGACAGGGACGGACACCGGGGAGCTGTTTTTT. It translates to CASRTGTGTDTGELFF. The full variable domain, with the rest looked up from reference TRBV28 and TRBJ2-2, is DVKVTQSSRYLVKRTGEKVFLECVQDMDHENMFWYRQDPGLGLRLIYFSYDVKMKEKGDIPEGYSVSREKKERFSLILESASTNQTSMYLCASRTGTGTDTGELFFGEGSRLTVL.

CDR3 coding DNA: TGTGCCAGCAGGACGGGACAGGGGGCACAAAAACTGTTTTTT. Translation gives CASRTGQGAQKLFF. The chain uses TRBV2 and TRBJ1-4; 12 positions agree with TRBD1. V was pared by 6 bases and J by 9 bases, with 5 bases of the junction left unmatched. Germline CDR1 reads SNHLY; CDR2 reads FYNNEI. The CDR3 sequence is 14 residues long. Complete variable domain (other parts from reference TRBV2 and TRBJ1-4): EPEVTQTPSHQVTQMGQEVILRCVPISNHLYFYWYRQILGQKVEFLVSFYNNEISEKSEIFDDQFSVERPDGSNFTLKIRSTKLEDSAMYFCASRTGQGAQKLFFGSGTQLSVL.

This sequence joins TRBV4-1 and TRBJ2-2; TRBD2 matches 11 bases. The ends lost 1 base at V and 4 bases at J; junction bases unmatched: 8. CDR1 and CDR2 from the germline V gene are MGHRA and YSYEKL. CDR3 length: 18 amino acids. In DNA, the CDR3 is TGCGCCAGCAGCCAAGTCATAGCGGGAGGGCCGGGCACCGGGGAGCTGTTTTTT. Translation gives CASSQVIAGGPGTGELFF.

V and J are TRBV5-4 and TRBJ2-7; 14 nucleotides match TRBD2. This CDR3 contains 15 residues. V was clipped by 0 bases and J by 6 bases; unmatched bases: 2. Germline V lookup: CDR1 SGHNT, CDR2 YYREEE (reference sequence). For the CDR3, the DNA is TGTGCCAGCAGCTTGGCTGGGACTAGCGGGAGCGAGCAGTACTTC. Its translation: CASSLAGTSGSEQYF.

V is TRBV7-9 and J is TRBJ1-4, with 7 bases identical to TRBD1. CDR3 length: 14 amino acids. V lost 6 bases and J lost 4; bases outside the gene matches: 5. The germline CDR1 and CDR2 sequences are SEHNR and FQNEAQ (reference sequence). CDR3 in amino acids: CASSFGQDNEKLFF. CDR3 in DNA: TGTGCCAGCAGTTTCGGACAGGATAATGAAAAACTGTTTTTT.

This chain joins TRBV7-8 and TRBJ2-3; 11 positions match TRBD2. CDR1 is SGHVS and CDR2 is FQNEAQ in the germline V gene. The CDR3 extends over 18 amino acids. V lost 5 bases to trimming and J lost 0 bases; unmatched junction nucleotides: 10. The CDR3 protein is CASSISGGAVFSTDTQYF. Written as DNA, the CDR3 is TGTGCCAGCAGCATTAGCGGGGGGGCCGTTTTTAGCACAGATACGCAGTATTTT.

The chain has TRBV19 and TRBJ1-4; 12 bases fit TRBD1. The CDR3 is made up of 16 amino acids. The germline V gene has CDR1 LNHDA and CDR2 SQIVND (reference sequence). V shed 7 bases, J shed 8 bases, and the junction held 11 bases outside the gene matches. The CDR3 here is CASNNHRDRGREKLFF. DNA for the CDR3: TGTGCCAGTAACAACCACCGGGACAGGGGGCGAGAAAAACTGTTTTTT.

J is TRBJ2-3 and V is TRBV27; D is unresolved. Between the trimmed V and J ends, which lost 4 bases and 3 bases, there was a span of 8 bases. Germline CDR1 reads MNHEY; CDR2 reads SMNVEV (reference sequence). This CDR3 has 13 amino acids. CDR3 sequence: CASSWAGTDTQYF. The CDR3 region has the DNA TGTGCCAGCAGTTGGGCCGGTACAGATACGCAGTATTTT.

The CDR3 loop is CASLPDTGFQTEAFF. CDR3 nucleotide sequence: TGTGCCAGCCTGCCCGACACCGGTTTCCAGACTGAAGCTTTCTTT. V usage is TRBV18 and J usage is TRBJ1-1; D remains ambiguous. Trimming took 8 bases from V and 5 from J, leaving 21 bases between them. The CDR3 contains 15 residues. The germline V gene encodes CDR1 KGHSH and CDR2 LQKENI.

The gene calls are TRBV1 and TRBJ2-7; TRBD2 is the table's D call, not checked against the DNA. TRBV1 corresponds to a pseudogene. The CDR3 contains 16 residues. The CDR3 loop is CTSSQRFSGLPYEQYF. The CDR3 region has the DNA TGCACCAGCAGCCAAAGATTTAGCGGGCTACCCTACGAGCAGTACTTC.

V and J are TRBV19 and TRBJ1-2, with D maybe TRBD1 (6 bases). Germline V CDR1 and CDR2: LNHDA, SQIVND (reference sequence). This CDR3 has 13 amino acids. V was clipped by 4 bases and J by 2 bases, with 8 bases between them. The CDR3, as DNA: TGTGCCAGTAGTAACCAGGGGAACTATGGCTACACCTTC. Translated, it gives CASSNQGNYGYTF. Full variable domain (missing parts from reference TRBV19 and TRBJ1-2): DGGITQSPKYLFRKEGQNVTLSCEQNLNHDAMYWYRQDPGQGLRLIYYSQIVNDFQKGDIAEGYSVSREKKESFPLTVTSAQKNPTAFYLCASSNQGNYGYTFGSGTRLTVV.

In this sample, this clone turned up once. The gene calls are TRBV5-1 and TRBJ2-1, with D perhaps TRBD2 (6 bases). The CDR3 loop spans 12 amino acids. V was clipped by 4 bases and J by 8 bases, with 10 bases between them. Germline loops: CDR1 SGHRS, CDR2 YFSETQ. The CDR3 DNA sequence: TGCGCCAGCAGCCGGGACTTGGATGAGCAGTTCTTC. As protein: CASSRDLDEQFF. Combining the CDR3 with reference TRBV5-1 and TRBJ2-1 gives the whole variable domain KAGVTQTPRYLIKTRGQQVTLSCSPISGHRSVSWYQQTPGQGLQFLFEYFSETQRNKGNFPGRFSGRQFSNSRSEMNVSTLELGDSALYLCASSRDLDEQFFGPGTRLTVL.

The J gene is TRBJ2-2, the V gene TRBV28, with D possibly matching TRBD1 (6 bases). The CDR3 sequence is 14 residues long. Germline-derived CDR1 and CDR2 are MDHEN and SYDVKM. V was cut by 5 bases and J by 6 bases, with 13 bases left in between. Here the CDR3 reads CASSPYRAPGELFF. CDR3 sequence (DNA): TGTGCCAGCAGTCCATACAGGGCCCCCGGGGAGCTGTTTTTT.

The V gene is TRBV19, the J gene TRBJ1-6; D call uncertain. The CDR3 loop spans 16 amino acids. V shed 5 bases and J shed 0 bases, with 11 bases lying between them. Germline loops: CDR1 LNHDA, CDR2 SQIVND (reference sequence). CDR3 region: CASSLGRSSYNSPLHF. CDR3 sequence (DNA): TGTGCCAGTAGTTTAGGGCGGAGCTCCTATAATTCACCCCTCCACTTT.